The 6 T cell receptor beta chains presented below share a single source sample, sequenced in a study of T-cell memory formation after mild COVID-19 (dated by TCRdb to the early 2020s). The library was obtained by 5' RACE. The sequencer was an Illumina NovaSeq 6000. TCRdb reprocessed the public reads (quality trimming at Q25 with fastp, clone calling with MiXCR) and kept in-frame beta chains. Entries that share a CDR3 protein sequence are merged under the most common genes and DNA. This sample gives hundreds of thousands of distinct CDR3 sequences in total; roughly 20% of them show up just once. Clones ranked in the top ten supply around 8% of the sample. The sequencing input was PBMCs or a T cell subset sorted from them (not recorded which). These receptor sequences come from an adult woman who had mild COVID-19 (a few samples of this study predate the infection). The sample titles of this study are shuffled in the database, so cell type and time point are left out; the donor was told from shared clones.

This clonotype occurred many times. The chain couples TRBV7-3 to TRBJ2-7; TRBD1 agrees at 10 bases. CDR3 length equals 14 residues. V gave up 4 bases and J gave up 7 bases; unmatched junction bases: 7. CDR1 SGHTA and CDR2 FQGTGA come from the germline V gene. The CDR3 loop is CASSSPTGGREQYF. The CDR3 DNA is TGTGCCAGCAGCTCCCCGACAGGGGGCCGGGAGCAGTACTTC.

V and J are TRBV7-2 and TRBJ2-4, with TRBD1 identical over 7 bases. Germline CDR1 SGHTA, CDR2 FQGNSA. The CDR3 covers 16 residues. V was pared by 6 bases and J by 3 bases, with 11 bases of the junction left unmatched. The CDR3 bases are TGTGCCAGCAGTTCCGACAGGGATGGTGGCAAAAACATTCAGTACTTC. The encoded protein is CASSSDRDGGKNIQYF.

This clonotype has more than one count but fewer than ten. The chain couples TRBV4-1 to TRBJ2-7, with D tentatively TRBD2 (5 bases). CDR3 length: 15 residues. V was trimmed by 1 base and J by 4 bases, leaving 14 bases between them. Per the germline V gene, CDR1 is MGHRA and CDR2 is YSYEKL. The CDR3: CASSQGPITSYEQYF. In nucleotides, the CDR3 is TGCGCCAGCAGCCAAGGCCCCATCACTAGTTACGAGCAGTACTTC.

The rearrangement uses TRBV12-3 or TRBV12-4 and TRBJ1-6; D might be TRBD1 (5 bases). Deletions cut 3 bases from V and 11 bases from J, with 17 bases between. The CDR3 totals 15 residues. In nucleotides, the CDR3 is TGTGCCAGCAGTTTGGGGGACCCAAAACTCGCACCCCTCCACTTT. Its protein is CASSLGDPKLAPLHF.

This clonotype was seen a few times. This CDR3 reads CATSGSAVREQFF. The CDR3 DNA reads TGTGCCACCAGTGGGTCTGCGGTGAGGGAGCAGTTCTTC. The chain combines TRBV24-1 with TRBJ2-1; D is uncertain. Deletions cut 5 bases from V and 10 bases from J, with 14 bases between. CDR3 size: 13 residues. Germline V gene lookup returns CDR1 KGHDR and CDR2 SFDVKD.

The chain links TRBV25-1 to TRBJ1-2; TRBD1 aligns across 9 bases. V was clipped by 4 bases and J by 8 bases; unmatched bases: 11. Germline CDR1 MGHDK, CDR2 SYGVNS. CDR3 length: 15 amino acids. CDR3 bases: TGTGCCAGCAGTGCTACCGGGACAGGGTTGCGGGGCTACACCTTC. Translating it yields CASSATGTGLRGYTF.